This passage covers 22 T cell receptor beta chains from one sample sequenced in a study of blood T cell repertoires in COVID-19. Using immunoSEQ multiplex PCR, the repertoire was profiled, and TCRdb retains in-frame clones only, with some absent. The data contain about 360,000 clones, more than 75% of them singletons. The sequenced material came from peripheral blood. The receptors here all came from a human donor in a cohort sampled during active COVID-19.

V gene TRBV25-1 combines with J gene TRBJ2-4; TRBD1 might be the D (6 bases). The V gene lost 6 bases and the J gene lost 7 bases, with 10 bases spanning the gap. The germline V gene encodes CDR1 MGHDK and CDR2 SYGVNS. The CDR3 has 12 residues. CDR3 in DNA: TGTGCCAGCAGACCAGGGGATAACATTCAGTACTTC. Translation gives CASRPGDNIQYF.

The rearrangement joins TRBV19 to TRBJ2-1, with 10 bases that match TRBD1. J was trimmed by 8 bases and V by 5 bases; bases with no gene match: 9. The germline V gene encodes CDR1 LNHDA and CDR2 SQIVND (reference sequence). This CDR3 comprises 15 residues. Written as DNA, the CDR3 is TGTGCCAGTAGTTCCGGGACAGGGGATTCAGATGAGCAGTTCTTC. This codes for CASSSGTGDSDEQFF.

V gene TRBV5-6 combines with J gene TRBJ2-7; the D gene is possibly TRBD2 (6 bases). The germline CDR1 and CDR2 sequences are SGHDT and YYEEEE. The CDR3 spans 13 residues. V gave up 0 bases and J gave up 5 bases, with 9 bases separating them. CDR3 in amino acids: CASSLVGGDEQYF. The CDR3 DNA follows: TGTGCCAGCAGCTTGGTTGGAGGGGACGAGCAGTACTTC.

The rearrangement uses TRBV5-8 and TRBJ2-5; no reliable D call. The germline V gene has CDR1 SGHTS and CDR2 YDEGEE. The CDR3 runs to 13 residues. V dropped 0 bases and J dropped 5 bases, with 8 bases sitting between them. Written as DNA, the CDR3 is TGTGCCAGCAGCTTGGTCAGCGCGGAGACCCAGTACTTC. It yields the protein CASSLVSAETQYF.

V is TRBV19 and J is TRBJ2-3, with TRBD2 matching 9 bases. Germline CDR1 and CDR2: LNHDA and SQIVND (reference sequence). The V segment lost 3 bases and the J segment 4 bases; nucleotides outside the gene matches: 5. This CDR3 spans 15 amino acids. The CDR3 nucleotides read TGTGCCAGTAGTATGGGCGGGGGGGCCGCAGATACGCAGTATTTT. Encoded protein: CASSMGGGAADTQYF.

The chain uses TRBV4-2 and TRBJ2-1; 9 nucleotides agree with TRBD2. The V gene's germline CDR1 is LGHNA and CDR2 YNFKEQ. The CDR3 contains 16 residues. Trimming took 1 base from V and 4 from J; bases not matched to a gene: 5. CDR3 protein: CASSQVVSGSYNEQFF. CDR3 nucleotide sequence: TGTGCCAGCAGCCAAGTGGTTAGCGGGAGTTACAATGAGCAGTTCTTC.

The chain recombines TRBV5-6 with TRBJ2-1; D is perhaps TRBD2 (5 bases). The ends were cut back, 4 bases at V and 3 bases at J, with 14 bases in the middle. This CDR3 is built from 15 residues. Germline lookup yields CDR1 SGHDT and CDR2 YYEEEE. The CDR3 bases are TGTGCCAGCAGCCTCCCGGGAACGCTCTACAATGAGCAGTTCTTC. As protein: CASSLPGTLYNEQFF.

This chain links TRBV21-1 with TRBJ1-2; the table names TRBD1, a call not compared with the DNA. TRBV21-1 is classified as a pseudogene. The CDR3 sequence is 16 residues long. CDR3 nucleotides: TGTGCCAGCAGACCTAGACAGGGGGCGCGAAGCTATGGCTACACCTTC. Residues: CASRPRQGARSYGYTF.

In DNA form, the CDR3 reads TGTGCCAGCAGTGTCAACGCGGGGGAGACCCAGTACTTC. Its translation: CASSVNAGETQYF. The V gene is TRBV6-4, the J gene TRBJ2-5; D may be TRBD2 (6 bases). The V and J ends lost 4 bases and 5 bases respectively, with 11 bases between them. CDR1 and CDR2 from the germline V gene are MRHNA and SNTAGT. The CDR3 loop spans 13 amino acids.

The V gene is TRBV5-1, the J gene TRBJ2-5, with 9 bases that match TRBD2. The CDR3 totals 17 residues. The trim removed 2 bases at V and 5 bases at J, leaving 13 bases unmatched. Germline V gives CDR1 SGHRS, CDR2 YFSETQ. The CDR3: CASSFFTSGREGETQYF. The CDR3 DNA reads as TGCGCCAGCAGCTTTTTTACTAGCGGGCGAGAGGGGGAGACCCAGTACTTC.

The V gene is TRBV19, the J gene TRBJ2-3; D perhaps matches TRBD2 (6 bases). This CDR3 region has 14 residues. The V gene's germline CDR1 is LNHDA and CDR2 SQIVND (reference sequence). V lost 10 bases and J lost 4, with 18 bases in between. For the CDR3, the DNA is TGTGCCACCCGGGGGTACCGGTTTTCAGATACGCAGTATTTT. Its translation is CATRGYRFSDTQYF.

This chain joins TRBV5-4 and TRBJ2-7, with 9 bases aligning to TRBD1. V was pared by 3 bases and J by 0 bases, with 4 bases of the junction left unmatched. The length of the CDR3 is 15 residues. Germline CDR1 SGHNT, CDR2 YYREEE (reference sequence). The CDR3 coding sequence is TGTGCCAGCAGCTGGGGGACAGGGCTCTCCTACGAGCAGTACTTC. The encoded protein is CASSWGTGLSYEQYF.

The chain recombines TRBV5-1 with TRBJ1-1; possibly TRBD1 for D (5 bases). This CDR3 spans 16 amino acids. V dropped 4 bases and J dropped 0 bases, with 16 bases sitting between them. CDR1 and CDR2 from the germline V gene are SGHRS and YFSETQ. The CDR3 protein is CASSPRGNAMNTEAFF. The CDR3 coding sequence is TGCGCCAGCAGCCCCCGGGGGAATGCCATGAACACTGAAGCTTTCTTT.

The chain employs TRBV7-3 and TRBJ1-6, with no clear D. This CDR3 comprises 13 residues. The germline V gene encodes CDR1 SGHTA and CDR2 FQGTGA. Deletions cut 2 bases from V and 10 bases from J, with 9 bases between. CDR3 coding DNA: TGTGCCAGCAGCTTAGACGGCGGGTCACCCCTCCACTTT. Residues: CASSLDGGSPLHF.

V gene TRBV19 combines with J gene TRBJ2-1; 8 nucleotides align to TRBD2. CDR1 is LNHDA and CDR2 is SQIVND in the germline V gene (reference sequence). The CDR3 contains 15 residues. V was clipped by 2 bases and J by 4 bases; unmatched bases: 4. The CDR3 is CASSIPGLEYNEQFF. CDR3 nucleotides: TGTGCCAGTAGTATACCGGGACTAGAATACAATGAGCAGTTCTTC. The whole variable domain, remainder taken from reference TRBV19 and TRBJ2-1, is DGGITQSPKYLFRKEGQNVTLSCEQNLNHDAMYWYRQDPGQGLRLIYYSQIVNDFQKGDIAEGYSVSREKKESFPLTVTSAQKNPTAFYLCASSIPGLEYNEQFFGPGTRLTVL.

The rearrangement links TRBV6-6 to TRBJ1-1; TRBD1 is a possible D gene (6 bases). V lost 5 bases and J 5 bases, leaving 15 bases between the germline ends. The CDR3 has 14 amino acids. Germline assignment: CDR1 MNHNY and CDR2 SVGAGI (reference sequence). The CDR3 DNA reads as TGTGCCAGCAGTACACAGGGATTGGGGACTGAAGCTTTCTTT. Residues: CASSTQGLGTEAFF.

The table lists this clone with a few counts. This chain uses TRBV5-6 with TRBJ1-2; TRBD1 might be the D (6 bases). Trimming took off 4 bases at V and 7 bases at J, with 11 bases between the two ends. CDR1 is SGHDT and CDR2 is YYEEEE in the germline V gene. This CDR3 region has 12 residues. CDR3 amino acids: CASSPGQRGYTF. CDR3 coding DNA: TGTGCCAGCAGCCCGGGACAACGTGGCTACACCTTC.

V usage is TRBV2 and J usage is TRBJ1-4; D perhaps matches TRBD1 (5 bases). There are 15 residues in the CDR3. Germline CDR1 SNHLY, CDR2 FYNNEI. Between the trimmed V and J ends, which lost 2 bases and 6 bases, there was a span of 13 bases. The CDR3 loop is CASSEIGVSDEKLFF. CDR3 sequence (DNA): TGTGCCAGCAGTGAAATAGGGGTGTCGGATGAAAAACTGTTTTTT.

V usage is TRBV25-1 and J usage is TRBJ2-1; 8 bases line up with TRBD2. J was trimmed by 2 bases and V by 5 bases; bases with no gene match: 5. This CDR3 has 15 amino acids. CDR1 and CDR2 (germline): MGHDK, SYGVNS. The CDR3 nucleotides are TGTGCCAGCAGTCGGACTAGCCGGACCTACAATGAGCAGTTCTTC. This translates into CASSRTSRTYNEQFF.

V and J are TRBV28 and TRBJ1-3, with TRBD1 as a possible D gene (6 bases). The V end was cut by 5 bases, the J end by 0 bases, with 20 bases between. The germline V gene has CDR1 MDHEN and CDR2 SYDVKM. There are 18 residues in the CDR3. CDR3 DNA: TGTGCCAGCAGTCACCAAGAGCTAACAGGGTCCTCTGGAAACACCATATATTTT. Translation: CASSHQELTGSSGNTIYF.

The chain couples TRBV9 to TRBJ1-5, with D uncertain. Trimming cost V 7 bases and J 0 bases, with 23 bases left between them. This CDR3 is built from 18 residues. Germline loops: CDR1 SGDLS, CDR2 YYNGEE. The DNA of the CDR3 is TGTGCCAGCGGGAGTGCGATCCCCCCTCACGGTAGCAATCAGCCCCAGCATTTT. Encoded protein: CASGSAIPPHGSNQPQHF.

This clone has only a few counts. V is TRBV4-2 and J is TRBJ1-6; D gene ambiguous. The germline CDR1 and CDR2 sequences are LGHNA and YNFKEQ. CDR3 length: 14 amino acids. Trimming shortened V by 1 base and J by 10 bases, and 11 bases separated the two germline ends. The CDR3 coding sequence is TGTGCCAGCAGCCAAGCGGGTAGAAGGTCACCCCTCCACTTT. This encodes CASSQAGRRSPLHF.